This T cell receptor (beta chain) was found in a study of T cell clonotyping in hematopoietic cell transplantation. Points from the study as a whole: Recipient TCR diversity dropped after transplant; expanded clonotypes rose from day 30 to 180. No sorting was done, leaving CD4 and CD8 contributions mixed. Broader posttransplant TCR repertoire diversity was predicted by graft donor and pretransplant recipient Inverse Simpson Index values. At the given depth, recipient repertoires were over 97% de novo clonotypes.

The germline V gene encodes CDR1 LNHDA and CDR2 SQIVND (reference sequence). V shed 1 base, J shed 1 base, and the junction held 5 bases outside the gene matches. This CDR3 spans 17 amino acids. A remark on this clone: Antigen unknown.

The time point denotes: recipient sample about 28 days before transplant, after cytoreduction. Produced via immunoSEQ multiplex PCR; TCRdb's table is partial and in-frame only. This table holds about 41,000 clones, 85% found once. Sample: peripheral blood mononuclear cells, taken before stem cell transplant. The chain employs TRBV19 and TRBJ1-3; 9 bases are a match to TRBD1. The TCR comes from a man aged 60 to 69 with acute myeloid leukemia. Some clones in this sample may be carry-over from other donors' samples. DNA for the CDR3: TGTGCCAGTAGTATAGGGTCGGGGACAGGGTCTGGAAACACCATATATTTT. Translated: CASSIGSGTGSGNTIYF.